This T cell receptor beta chain was recovered during a study of graft-versus-host responses after intestinal transplantation. The wider study: All recipients were given anti-thymocyte globulin induction, and tacrolimus and steroids were then administered for 3 to 4 years.

Details on this clone: The antigen is unknown.

Study-level findings and limits: Recipient bone marrow held GvH clones, some seen earlier in ileum or blood. Early after transplant, HvG declines were associated with peak levels of circulating GvH clones. High graft-versus-host to host-versus-graft clonal ratios were found in allografts of patients who had graft-donor T cell macrochimerism.

Per germline, CDR1 MNHNS and CDR2 SASEGT. The CDR3 has 14 residues. V shed 6 bases and J shed 0 bases, with 11 bases lying between them. TCRdb's table, derived via immunoSEQ multiplex PCR, lists solely in-frame clones and lacks some. The table shows tens of thousands of clones, with around 90% occurring only once. J is TRBJ1-1 and V is TRBV6-1, with D perhaps TRBD1 (6 bases). The TCR sequence derives from a human patient who received an intestinal transplant, so some T cells may come from the graft donor. The specimen was PBMCs, collected around 320 days after intestinal transplant. The CDR3 bases are TGTGCCAGCAGCCGGGACACCTTGAACACTGAAGCTTTCTTT. Its protein is CASSRDTLNTEAFF.